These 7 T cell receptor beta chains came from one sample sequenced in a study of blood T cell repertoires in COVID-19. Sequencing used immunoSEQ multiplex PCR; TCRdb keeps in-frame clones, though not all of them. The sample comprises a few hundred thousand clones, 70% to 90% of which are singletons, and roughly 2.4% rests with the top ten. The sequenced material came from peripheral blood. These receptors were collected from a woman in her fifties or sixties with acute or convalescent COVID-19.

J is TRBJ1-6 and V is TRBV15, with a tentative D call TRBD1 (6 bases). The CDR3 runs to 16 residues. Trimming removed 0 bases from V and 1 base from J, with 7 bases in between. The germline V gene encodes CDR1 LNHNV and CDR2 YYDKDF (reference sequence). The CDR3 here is CATSRDGQSYNSPLHF. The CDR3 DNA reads TGTGCCACCAGCAGAGACGGACAGTCCTATAATTCACCCCTCCACTTT.

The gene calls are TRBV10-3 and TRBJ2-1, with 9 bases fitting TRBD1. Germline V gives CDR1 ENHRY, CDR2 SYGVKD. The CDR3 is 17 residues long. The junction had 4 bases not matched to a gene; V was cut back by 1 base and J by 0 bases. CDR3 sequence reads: CAISEYQGQGSYNEQFF. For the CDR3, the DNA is TGTGCCATCAGTGAGTATCAGGGACAGGGCTCCTACAATGAGCAGTTCTTC.

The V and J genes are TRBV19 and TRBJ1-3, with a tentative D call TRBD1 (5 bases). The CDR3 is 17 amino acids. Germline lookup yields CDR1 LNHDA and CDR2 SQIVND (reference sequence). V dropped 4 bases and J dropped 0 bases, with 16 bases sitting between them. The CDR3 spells CASSSVGLGGSGNTIYF. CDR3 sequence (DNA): TGTGCCAGTAGTAGCGTGGGTCTGGGGGGCTCTGGAAACACCATATATTTT.

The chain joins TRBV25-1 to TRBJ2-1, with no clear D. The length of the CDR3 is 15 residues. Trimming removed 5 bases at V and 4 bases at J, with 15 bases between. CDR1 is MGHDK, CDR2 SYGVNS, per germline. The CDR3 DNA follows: TGTGCCAGCAGTCCCTCCCCCCCGGTTTACAATGAGCAGTTCTTC. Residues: CASSPSPPVYNEQFF.

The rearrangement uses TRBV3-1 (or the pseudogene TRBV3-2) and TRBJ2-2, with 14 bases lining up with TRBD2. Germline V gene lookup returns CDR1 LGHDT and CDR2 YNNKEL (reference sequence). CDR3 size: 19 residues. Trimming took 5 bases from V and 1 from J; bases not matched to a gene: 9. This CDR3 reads CASSGPGLAGGLNTGELFF. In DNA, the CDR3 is TGTGCCAGCAGCGGGCCAGGACTAGCGGGGGGTTTGAACACCGGGGAGCTGTTTTTT.

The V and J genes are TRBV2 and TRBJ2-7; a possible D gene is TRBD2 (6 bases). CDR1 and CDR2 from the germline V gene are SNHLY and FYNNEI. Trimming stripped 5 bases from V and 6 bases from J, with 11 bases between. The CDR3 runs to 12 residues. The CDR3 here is CASSLEGVEQYF. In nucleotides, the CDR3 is TGTGCCAGCAGTCTGGAGGGAGTCGAGCAGTACTTC.

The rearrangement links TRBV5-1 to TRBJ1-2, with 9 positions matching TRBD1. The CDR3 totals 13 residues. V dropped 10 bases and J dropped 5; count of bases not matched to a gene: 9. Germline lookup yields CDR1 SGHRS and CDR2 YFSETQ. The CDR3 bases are TGCGCCTCCTCCCGACAGGGGGATTATGGCTACACCTTC. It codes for CASSRQGDYGYTF.